The entry below describes one TCR beta chain. Its cognate antigen is unknown. The entry originates in a study of beta chain features in type 1 diabetes. Findings and caveats of the study: Reads derived from cDNA could over-represent cells showing high TCR expression.

Germline CDR1 reads GTSNPN; CDR2 reads SVGIG (reference sequence). This CDR3 is 14 amino acids long. Between the trimmed V and J ends, which lost 2 bases and 5 bases, there was a span of 13 bases. The isolated RNA, all of it, was reverse transcribed, so expressed TCRB transcripts were what got sequenced. A few million reads, on average, came from each naive, central memory and regulatory T cell sample. TCRdb's table, derived via immunoSEQ multiplex PCR, lists solely in-frame clones and lacks some. The sample carries fewer than 350,000 clones, roughly 8% recorded once. The sequence derives from a young woman in good health. V gene TRBV30 combines with J gene TRBJ1-5; D uncertain. Sample: central memory CD4+ T cells from blood. CDR3 in DNA: TGTGCCTGGAGTCTAAGGTCAGGTTATCAGCCCCAGCATTTT. Its protein is CAWSLRSGYQPQHF.